These 14 T cell receptor beta chains originate from one sample sequenced in a study of identifying expanded T cells in peripheral blood. Data came from immunoSEQ multiplex PCR; TCRdb stores just in-frame clones and leaves some out. The sample has approximately 56,000 clones, less than 85% seen once. Material: blood. The receptors shown here come from a person aged 18 to 70 in good health.

This clone occurred many times. The chain joins TRBV14 to TRBJ2-7; no firm D call. The CDR3 covers 13 residues. The germline CDR1 and CDR2 sequences are SGHDN and FVKESK. With 6 bases removed from V and 3 bases from J, the gap between germline ends came to 12 bases. CDR3 DNA sequence: TGTGCCAGCAGTCTTATTCACGGCTACGAGCAGTACTTC. Its translation is CASSLIHGYEQYF.

J is TRBJ2-7 and V is TRBV27; 8 bases are shared with TRBD1. Per germline, CDR1 MNHEY and CDR2 SMNVEV (reference sequence). Losses at the gene ends were 1 base for V and 3 bases for J; bases not matched to a gene: 8. There are 16 residues in the CDR3. The CDR3 DNA is TGTGCCAGCAGTTTATTATCAGGGGGCCACAACTACGAGCAGTACTTC. This codes for CASSLLSGGHNYEQYF.

The chain couples TRBV5-1 to TRBJ2-5; D call uncertain. Germline V gives CDR1 SGHRS, CDR2 YFSETQ. The CDR3 runs 11 residues. Trimming pared 1 base from V and 5 bases from J, leaving 3 bases between. The CDR3 DNA is TGCGCCAGCAGCTTGAAGGAGACCCAGTACTTC. Its translation: CASSLKETQYF.

The chain couples TRBV4-2 to TRBJ2-1; D might be TRBD2 (5 bases). CDR1 and CDR2 from the germline V gene are LGHNA and YNFKEQ. V was shortened by 1 base and J by 13 bases, with 17 bases between the two germline ends. This CDR3 spans 14 amino acids. The DNA of the CDR3 is TGTGCCAGCAGCCAAGTAAAGGCCCGGGATACACAGTTCTTC. It encodes CASSQVKARDTQFF.

The chain uses TRBV18 and TRBJ1-1, with 7 bases identical to TRBD1. The CDR3 extends over 11 amino acids. After removal of 5 bases from V and 9 bases from J, the junction contained 3 bases not matched to a gene. Germline V CDR1 and CDR2: KGHSH, LQKENI. CDR3 nucleotide sequence: TGTGCCAGCTCAACACAGGGGAAAGCTTTCTTT. Its protein product is CASSTQGKAFF.

The chain recombines TRBV11-2 with TRBJ2-7; 8 bases line up with TRBD2. CDR1 SGHAT and CDR2 FQNNGV come from the germline V gene. The CDR3 has 15 residues. The V segment lost 6 bases and the J segment 0 bases; nucleotides outside the gene matches: 7. The CDR3 spells CASRRMSGSSYEQYF. As DNA, the CDR3 is TGTGCCAGCAGGCGGATGAGCGGGAGCTCCTACGAGCAGTACTTC.

The V call is TRBV5-1, the J call TRBJ2-3; TRBD1 matches 10 bases. V was clipped by 4 bases and J by 6 bases; unmatched bases: 8. This CDR3 is 15 amino acids long. Germline CDR1 SGHRS, CDR2 YFSETQ. CDR3 in DNA: TGCGCCAGCAGCCCCGGGGACAGGGGTAGCGATACGCAGTATTTT. Encoded protein: CASSPGDRGSDTQYF.

The rearrangement links TRBV4-2 to TRBJ2-5; 12 positions agree with TRBD2. CDR3 length: 16 amino acids. V dropped 4 bases and J dropped 2; count of bases not matched to a gene: 5. Germline V gene sequence: CDR1 LGHNA, CDR2 YNFKEQ. The CDR3 sequence: CASSRGTSGLQETQYF. The CDR3 DNA sequence: TGTGCCAGCAGCCGGGGGACTAGCGGGCTTCAAGAGACCCAGTACTTC.

The chain employs TRBV15 and TRBJ1-1, with 7 nucleotides matching TRBD1. CDR1 LNHNV and CDR2 YYDKDF come from the germline V gene (reference sequence). Trimming cost V 2 bases and J 6 bases; bases outside gene matches: 3. The length of the CDR3 is 13 residues. CDR3: CATSRRTGAEAFF. For the CDR3, the DNA is TGTGCCACCAGCAGACGGACAGGCGCTGAAGCTTTCTTT.

The V and J genes are TRBV7-2 and TRBJ2-1, with TRBD2 matching over 7 bases. Germline CDR1 and CDR2: SGHTA and FQGNSA. V lost 1 base and J lost 6; bases outside the gene matches: 3. The CDR3 loop spans 14 amino acids. CDR3 loop: CASSLGREGNEQFF. For the CDR3, the DNA is TGTGCCAGCAGCTTAGGCAGGGAGGGCAATGAGCAGTTCTTC.

The chain has TRBV12-5 and TRBJ1-1, with D maybe TRBD1 (5 bases). This CDR3 comprises 14 residues. In germline, CDR1 is LGHNT, CDR2 FRNRAP. Deletions cut 5 bases from V and 3 bases from J, with 13 bases between. CDR3 protein: CASGAVRGDTEAFF. The CDR3 DNA is TGTGCTAGTGGTGCCGTTAGGGGCGACACTGAAGCTTTCTTT.

This chain links TRBV11-2 with TRBJ2-1; D is possibly TRBD1 or TRBD2 (5 bases each). CDR1 is SGHAT and CDR2 is FQNNGV in the germline V gene. The length of the CDR3 is 14 residues. Trimming pared 0 bases from V and 9 bases from J, leaving 12 bases between. CDR3 nucleotides: TGTGCCAGCAGCTTAGACTACGGGGCAGCTGAGCAGTTCTTC. As protein: CASSLDYGAAEQFF.

This clone was found once. J is TRBJ2-7 and V is TRBV29-1; D unclear. Germline CDR1 reads SQVTM; CDR2 reads ANQGSEA. The CDR3 has 8 residues. CDR3 sequence: CSVEMFHV. DNA of the CDR3: TGCAGCGTTGAAATGTTCCACGTC.

In this sample, this clone turned up a few times. The genes are TRBV6-6 and TRBJ1-4, with 9 bases matching TRBD1. The CDR3 totals 14 residues. V lost 8 bases to trimming and J lost 5 bases; unmatched junction nucleotides: 6. Germline V gives CDR1 MNHNY, CDR2 SVGAGI (reference sequence). The CDR3 bases are TGTGCCAGCGGGCACGGGACAGGGAATGAAAAACTGTTTTTT. Its translation is CASGHGTGNEKLFF.